These T cell receptor beta chains were read from a single sample in a study of cytomegalovirus exposure and HLA in healthy donors. Assay used: immunoSEQ multiplex PCR; TCRdb lists only in-frame clones, some missing. In the table there are approximately 140,000 clones, around 78% of which are singletons. Specimen: PBMCs. The receptor source for this set is a woman between 40 and 55 years old in good health and CMV-seropositive. Each CDR3 is given with its conserved first and last residue. D genes are given only for firm matches. The listing skips clone size in some rows; elsewhere it reads once, few, many or a size class.

j_gene	v_gene	len	d_gene	abundance	CDR3aa	CDR3nt
TRBJ2-1	TRBV29-1	11	-	-	CSVDRYNEQFF	TGCAGCGTTGATCGGTACAATGAGCAGTTCTTC
TRBJ2-1	TRBV19	15	-	-	CASSWGGAIYNEQFF	TGTGCCAGTAGCTGGGGGGGGGCGATCTACAATGAGCAGTTCTTC
TRBJ2-7	TRBV7-8	16	TRBD2	-	CASSPRGGRNPYEQYF	TGTGCCAGCAGCCCCCGTGGCGGGAGAAATCCCTACGAGCAGTACTTC
TRBJ2-5	TRBV6-1	14	-	-	CASSEVRGRETQYF	TGTGCCAGCAGTGAAGTTAGGGGTCGAGAGACCCAGTACTTC
TRBJ2-3	TRBV27	16	-	few	CASSTRGARGTDTQYF	TGTGCCAGCAGTACCCGGGGGGCTAGGGGCACAGATACGCAGTATTTT
TRBJ1-2	TRBV15	16	TRBD1	-	CATSKKTGTENYGYTF	TGTGCCACCAGCAAGAAGACAGGGACTGAGAACTATGGCTACACCTTC
TRBJ1-1	TRBV9	15	-	-	CASSAGEGRSGEAFF	TGTGCCAGCAGCGCAGGGGAGGGGAGATCTGGTGAAGCTTTCTTT
TRBJ1-4	TRBV6-1	14	TRBD1	-	CASSRQGEAEKLFF	TGTGCCAGCAGCCGACAGGGGGAGGCTGAAAAACTGTTTTTT
TRBJ2-1	TRBV5-1	16	TRBD2	few	CASSSGLADSYNEQFF	TGCGCCAGCAGCTCAGGACTAGCGGACTCCTACAATGAGCAGTTCTTC
TRBJ2-3	TRBV6-5	16	-	-	CASSYVGGFQADTQYF	TGTGCCAGCAGTTACGTTGGAGGGTTTCAGGCAGATACGCAGTATTTT
TRBJ2-1	TRBV9	16	TRBD2	-	CASSVVPSGSYNEQFF	TGTGCCAGCAGCGTAGTTCCTAGCGGGAGTTACAATGAGCAGTTCTTC
TRBJ1-5	TRBV28	14	-	-	CASSLFRVNQPQHF	TGTGCCAGCAGTTTATTCAGGGTGAATCAGCCCCAGCATTTT
TRBJ2-3	TRBV10-3	20	TRBD2	-	CAISGAPGRREGLGSDTQYF	TGTGCCATCAGTGGAGCCCCGGGGAGGCGGGAGGGCCTGGGGTCAGATACGCAGTATTTT
TRBJ1-5	TRBV6-6	15	-	once	CASRPINRGNQPQHF	TGTGCCAGCAGACCGATTAATCGGGGCAATCAGCCCCAGCATTTT
TRBJ1-2	TRBV27	14	TRBD1	-	CASSLGGQSYGYTF	TGTGCCAGCAGTTTAGGGGGACAGTCCTATGGCTACACCTTC
TRBJ1-1	TRBV6-5	14	-	-	CASSLLGGNTEAFF	TGTGCCAGCAGCCTTCTGGGAGGCAACACTGAAGCTTTCTTT
TRBJ2-7	TRBV7-6	16	-	-	CASSLRLGVDIYEQYF	TGTGCCAGCAGCTTAAGATTAGGGGTGGATATCTACGAGCAGTACTTC
TRBJ2-5	TRBV2	15	TRBD2	-	CASSASSGSGETQYF	TGTGCCAGCAGTGCCTCTAGCGGGAGTGGAGAGACCCAGTACTTC
TRBJ2-1	TRBV11-3	17	-	once	CASSSLPRYSSYNEQFF	TGTGCCAGCAGCTCCCTCCCGAGATATTCGTCCTACAATGAGCAGTTCTTC
TRBJ2-7	TRBV21-1	15	-	-	CASSNEALAGDEQYF	TGTGCCAGCAGCAACGAGGCGCTAGCGGGCGATGAGCAGTACTTC
TRBJ2-7	TRBV30	15	TRBD2	-	CAWSRGLAGVGEQYF	TGTGCCTGGAGTCGAGGACTAGCGGGTGTTGGCGAGCAGTACTTC
TRBJ2-2	TRBV27	14	-	-	CASSHVARPGELFF	TGTGCCAGCAGCCACGTAGCCCGTCCCGGGGAGCTGTTTTTT
TRBJ1-2	TRBV2	13	-	-	CASSVEDNYGYTF	TGTGCCAGCAGTGTCGAGGATAACTATGGCTACACCTTC
TRBJ2-7	TRBV6-1	15	TRBD2	once	CASTFSGRASYEQYF	TGTGCCAGCACCTTTAGCGGGAGGGCCAGCTACGAGCAGTACTTC
TRBJ2-1	TRBV13	14	-	-	CASSREGAYNEQFF	TGTGCCAGCAGCCGAGAGGGGGCCTACAATGAGCAGTTCTTC
TRBJ2-1	TRBV7-8	14	-	-	CASSTFGVSNEQFF	TGTGCCAGCAGCACTTTCGGGGTCAGCAATGAGCAGTTCTTC
TRBJ1-2	TRBV18	14	-	-	CASSLTRRNYGYTF	TGTGCCAGCTCACTTACTCGGCGGAACTATGGCTACACCTTC
TRBJ1-2	TRBV13	15	-	-	CASSYLPSLGYGYTF	TGTGCCAGCAGCTATCTCCCATCCCTAGGCTATGGCTACACCTTC
TRBJ2-7	TRBV2	15	TRBD2	-	CASSERLAGVYEQYF	TGTGCCAGCAGTGAAAGACTAGCGGGAGTCTACGAGCAGTACTTC
TRBJ2-5	TRBV28	16	TRBD1	-	CASTTIGTGEGETQYF	TGTGCCAGCACCACCATCGGGACAGGGGAGGGTGAGACCCAGTACTTC
TRBJ2-5	TRBV30	14	TRBD1	-	CAWSVRDRAETQYF	TGTGCCTGGAGTGTACGGGACAGGGCGGAGACCCAGTACTTC
TRBJ2-3	TRBV5-1	17	TRBD2	-	CASSYLLSGSGADTQYF	TGCGCCAGCAGCTACCTGCTGAGCGGGAGTGGGGCAGATACGCAGTATTTT
TRBJ2-2	TRBV10-2	15	TRBD2	-	CASRLAGGGTGELFF	TGCGCCAGTCGACTAGCGGGAGGCGGTACCGGGGAGCTGTTTTTT
TRBJ2-7	TRBV7-2	15	TRBD2	-	CASSSGGGRASEQYF	TGTGCCAGCAGCTCCGGGGGCGGGAGGGCCTCCGAGCAGTACTTC
TRBJ1-3	TRBV30	12	-	-	CAWSVGGNTIYF	TGTGCCTGGAGTGTTGGCGGAAACACCATATATTTT
TRBJ2-5	TRBV6-6	13	-	-	CASSRGGSETQYF	TGTGCCAGCAGCCGCGGCGGGTCAGAGACCCAGTACTTC
TRBJ2-1	TRBV7-9	13	-	-	CASSLVRVNEQFF	TGTGCCAGCAGCCTCGTCCGGGTGAATGAGCAGTTCTTC
TRBJ1-5	TRBV28	17	TRBD1	-	CANQTAGTGRRCQPQHF	TGTGCCAACCAAACGGCCGGGACAGGGAGAAGGTGTCAGCCCCAGCATTTT
TRBJ2-3	TRBV2	16	TRBD2	-	CASRRDYQTGTDTQYF	TGTGCCAGCAGGAGGGACTACCAAACGGGCACAGATACGCAGTATTTT
TRBJ1-1	TRBV14	15	-	-	CASSPPGGKNTEAFF	TGTGCCAGCAGCCCCCCGGGGGGGAAGAACACTGAAGCTTTCTTT
TRBJ2-7	TRBV27	15	TRBD1	-	CASSLAGTGVNEQYF	TGTGCCAGCAGTTTGGCCGGGACAGGGGTCAACGAGCAGTACTTC
TRBJ2-7	TRBV7-2	17	TRBD2	-	CASSSPRSGRASYEQYF	TGTGCCAGCAGCTCCCCTCGCAGCGGGAGGGCCTCCTACGAGCAGTACTTC
TRBJ1-5	TRBV5-1	13	-	once	CASSVSGDQPQHF	TGCGCCAGCAGCGTGTCAGGGGACCAGCCCCAGCATTTT
TRBJ2-2	TRBV11-2	19	TRBD2	-	CASSLNSYGGSINTGELFF	TGTGCCAGCAGCTTAAATTCCTATGGCGGGAGCATCAACACCGGGGAGCTGTTTTTT
TRBJ2-2	TRBV7-9	15	-	-	CASSSWGQGTGELFF	TGTGCCAGCAGCTCGTGGGGGCAGGGCACCGGGGAGCTGTTTTTT
TRBJ2-5	TRBV9	14	-	-	CASSVRAGGETQYF	TGTGCCAGCAGCGTAAGAGCGGGTGGTGAGACCCAGTACTTC
TRBJ1-2	TRBV19	13	TRBD1	-	CASSPGQGGGYTF	TGTGCCAGTAGTCCGGGACAGGGAGGCGGCTACACCTTC
TRBJ2-7	TRBV4-1	15	TRBD1	-	CASSHGYRGSYEQYF	TGCGCCAGCAGCCACGGGTACAGGGGATCCTACGAGCAGTACTTC
TRBJ1-3	TRBV30	14	-	-	CAWSTGSSGNTIYF	TGTGCCTGGAGCACAGGGAGCTCTGGAAACACCATATATTTT
TRBJ2-1	TRBV5-5	15	TRBD2	-	CASSQGLAAYNEQFF	TGTGCCAGCAGCCAAGGACTAGCTGCATACAATGAGCAGTTCTTC
TRBJ1-3	TRBV6-5	13	TRBD1	-	CASSVRGGNTIYF	TGTGCCAGCAGTGTCAGGGGGGGAAACACCATATATTTT
TRBJ2-5	TRBV27	15	TRBD2	-	CASSLLAGGDETQYF	TGTGCCAGCAGTCTTCTAGCGGGAGGCGATGAGACCCAGTACTTC
TRBJ1-4	TRBV2	13	-	-	CASSLARNEKLFF	TGTGCCAGCAGTCTGGCTAGGAATGAAAAACTGTTTTTT
TRBJ1-4	TRBV2	13	TRBD1	-	CASQGATNEKLFF	TGTGCCAGCCAGGGGGCAACTAATGAAAAACTGTTTTTT
TRBJ2-6	TRBV15	15	-	-	CATSRDNSGANVLTF	TGTGCCACCAGCAGAGACAACTCTGGGGCCAACGTCCTGACTTTC
TRBJ1-1	TRBV27	15	-	-	CASSPPETVNTEAFF	TGTGCCAGCTCACCCCCGGAGACGGTGAACACTGAAGCTTTCTTT